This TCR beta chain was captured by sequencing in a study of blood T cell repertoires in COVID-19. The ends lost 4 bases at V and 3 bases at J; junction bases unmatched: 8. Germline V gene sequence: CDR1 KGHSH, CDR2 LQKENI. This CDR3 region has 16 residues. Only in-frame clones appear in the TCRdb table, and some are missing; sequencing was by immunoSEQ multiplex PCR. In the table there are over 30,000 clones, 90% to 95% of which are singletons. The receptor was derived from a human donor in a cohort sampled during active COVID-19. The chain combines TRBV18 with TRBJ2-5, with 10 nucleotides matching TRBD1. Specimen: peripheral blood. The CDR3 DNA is TGTGCCAGCTCACTATCTTTCGGGACAGGGGAAGAGACCCAGTACTTC. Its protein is CASSLSFGTGEETQYF.